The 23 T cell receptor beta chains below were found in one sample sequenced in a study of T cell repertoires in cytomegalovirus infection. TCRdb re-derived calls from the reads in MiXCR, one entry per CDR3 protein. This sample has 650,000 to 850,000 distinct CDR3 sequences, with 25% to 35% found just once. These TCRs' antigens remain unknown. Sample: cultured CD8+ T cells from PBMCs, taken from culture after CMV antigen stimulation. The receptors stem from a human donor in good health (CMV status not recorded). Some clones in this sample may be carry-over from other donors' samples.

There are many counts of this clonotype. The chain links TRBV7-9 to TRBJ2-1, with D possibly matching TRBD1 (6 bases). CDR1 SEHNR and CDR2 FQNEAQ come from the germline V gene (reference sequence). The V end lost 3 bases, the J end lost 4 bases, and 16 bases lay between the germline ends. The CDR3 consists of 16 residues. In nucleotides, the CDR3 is TGTGCCAGCAGCTTCGGGACACCATCCCCATACAATGAGCAGTTCTTC. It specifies CASSFGTPSPYNEQFF.

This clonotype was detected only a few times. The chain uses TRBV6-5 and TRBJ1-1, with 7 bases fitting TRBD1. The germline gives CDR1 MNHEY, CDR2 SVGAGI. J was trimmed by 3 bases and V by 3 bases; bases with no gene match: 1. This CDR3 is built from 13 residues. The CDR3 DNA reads TGTGCCAGCAGTTATACAGGGGACACTGAAGCTTTCTTT. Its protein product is CASSYTGDTEAFF.

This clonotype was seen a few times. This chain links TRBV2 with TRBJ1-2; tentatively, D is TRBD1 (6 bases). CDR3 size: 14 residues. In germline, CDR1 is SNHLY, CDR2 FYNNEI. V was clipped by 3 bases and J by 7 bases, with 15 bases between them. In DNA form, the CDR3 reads TGTGCCAGCAGTGACCAGGGGCTGGGTAGTGGCTACACCTTC. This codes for CASSDQGLGSGYTF.

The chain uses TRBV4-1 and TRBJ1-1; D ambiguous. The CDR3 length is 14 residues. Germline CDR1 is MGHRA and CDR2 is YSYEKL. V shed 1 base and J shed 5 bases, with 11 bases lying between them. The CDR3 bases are TGCGCCAGCAGCCAAGTAATGGATGGGACTGAAGCTTTCTTT. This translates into CASSQVMDGTEAFF.

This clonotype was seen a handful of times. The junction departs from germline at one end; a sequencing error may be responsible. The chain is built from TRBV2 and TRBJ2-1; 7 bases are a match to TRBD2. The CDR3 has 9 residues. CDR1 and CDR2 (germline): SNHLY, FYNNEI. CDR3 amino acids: CASTAGLVF. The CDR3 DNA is TGTGCCAGCACCGCCGGACTAGTTTTC.

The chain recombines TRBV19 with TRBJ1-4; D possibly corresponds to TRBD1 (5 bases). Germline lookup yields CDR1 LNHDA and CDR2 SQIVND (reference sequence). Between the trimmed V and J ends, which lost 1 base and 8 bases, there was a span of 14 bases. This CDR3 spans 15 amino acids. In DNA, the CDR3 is TGTGCCAGTAGTATAGGTGGGACCCCAGGAGAAAAACTGTTTTTT. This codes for CASSIGGTPGEKLFF.

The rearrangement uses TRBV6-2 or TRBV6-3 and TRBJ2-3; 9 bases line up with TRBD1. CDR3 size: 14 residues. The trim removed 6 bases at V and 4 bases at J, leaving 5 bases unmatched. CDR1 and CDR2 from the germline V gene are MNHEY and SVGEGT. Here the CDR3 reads CASSWDRVPDTQYF. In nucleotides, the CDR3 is TGTGCCAGCAGCTGGGACAGGGTACCAGATACGCAGTATTTT.

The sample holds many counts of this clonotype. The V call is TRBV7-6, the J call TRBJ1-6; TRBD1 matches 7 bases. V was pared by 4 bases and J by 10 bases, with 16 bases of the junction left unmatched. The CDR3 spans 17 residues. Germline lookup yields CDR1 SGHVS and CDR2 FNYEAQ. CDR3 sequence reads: CASSSHDKTGSGSPLHF. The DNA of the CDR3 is TGTGCCAGCAGCTCCCACGATAAGACAGGGTCGGGATCACCCCTCCACTTT.

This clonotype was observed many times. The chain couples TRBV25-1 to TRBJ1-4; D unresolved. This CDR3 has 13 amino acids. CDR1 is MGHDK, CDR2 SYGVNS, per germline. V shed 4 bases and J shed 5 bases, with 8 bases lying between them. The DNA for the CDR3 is TGTGCCAGCAGTGCATGGGCAAATGAAAAACTGTTTTTT. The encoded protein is CASSAWANEKLFF.

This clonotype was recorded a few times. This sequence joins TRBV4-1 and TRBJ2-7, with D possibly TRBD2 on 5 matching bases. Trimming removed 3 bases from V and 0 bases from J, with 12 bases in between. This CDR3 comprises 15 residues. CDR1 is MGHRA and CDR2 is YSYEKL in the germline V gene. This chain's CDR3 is CASSQSGLASYEQYF. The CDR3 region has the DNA TGCGCCAGCAGCCAGTCAGGACTTGCCTCCTACGAGCAGTACTTC.

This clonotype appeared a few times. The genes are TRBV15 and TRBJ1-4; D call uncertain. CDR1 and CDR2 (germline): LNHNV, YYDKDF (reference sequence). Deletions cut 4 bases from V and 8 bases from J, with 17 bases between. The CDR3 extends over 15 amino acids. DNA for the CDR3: TGTGCCACCAGCATTTCGGACGGAGGTTACGAAAAACTGTTTTTT. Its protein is CATSISDGGYEKLFF.

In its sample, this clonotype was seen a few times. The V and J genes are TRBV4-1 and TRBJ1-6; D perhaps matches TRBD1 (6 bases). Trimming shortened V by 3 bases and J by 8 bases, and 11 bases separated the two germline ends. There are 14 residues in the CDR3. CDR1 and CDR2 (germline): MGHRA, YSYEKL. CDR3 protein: CASSHTTGYSPLHF. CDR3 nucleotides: TGCGCCAGCAGCCATACCACAGGGTATTCACCCCTCCACTTT.

The CDR3 region is CASKISGNEQFF. In DNA, the CDR3 is TGTGCCAGCAAAATAAGCGGTAATGAGCAGTTCTTC. V gene TRBV12-3 or TRBV12-4 combines with J gene TRBJ2-1; possibly TRBD2 for D (5 bases). The CDR3 length is 12 residues. The V end lost 7 bases, the J end lost 7 bases, and 11 bases lay between the germline ends.

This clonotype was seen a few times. In DNA, the CDR3 is TGTGCCAGCAGTTACCGCTCGGATAACACTGAAGCTTTCTTT. It specifies CASSYRSDNTEAFF. V and J are TRBV6-5 and TRBJ1-1; D unresolved. V lost 2 bases and J 2 bases, leaving 9 bases between the germline ends. This CDR3 has 14 residues. Germline CDR1 and CDR2: MNHEY and SVGAGI.

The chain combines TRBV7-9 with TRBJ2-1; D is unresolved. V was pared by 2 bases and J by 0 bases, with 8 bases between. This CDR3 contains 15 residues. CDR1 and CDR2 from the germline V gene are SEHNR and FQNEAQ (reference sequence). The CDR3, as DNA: TGTGCCAGCAGCTTATCCTACCTCTCCTACAATGAGCAGTTCTTC. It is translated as CASSLSYLSYNEQFF.

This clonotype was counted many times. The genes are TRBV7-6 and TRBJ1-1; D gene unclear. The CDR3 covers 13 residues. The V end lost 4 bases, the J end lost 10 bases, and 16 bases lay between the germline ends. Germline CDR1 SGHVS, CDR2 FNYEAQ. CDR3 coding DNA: TGTGCCAGCAGCTCCCCCCTAGGCCTGGGAGCTTTCTTT. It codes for CASSSPLGLGAFF.

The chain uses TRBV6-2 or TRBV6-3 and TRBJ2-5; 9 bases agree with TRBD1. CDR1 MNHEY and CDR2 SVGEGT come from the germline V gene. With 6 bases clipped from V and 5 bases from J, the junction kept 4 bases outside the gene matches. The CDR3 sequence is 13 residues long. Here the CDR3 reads CASRLGTGETQYF. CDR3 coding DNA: TGTGCCAGCAGACTCGGGACAGGGGAGACCCAGTACTTC.

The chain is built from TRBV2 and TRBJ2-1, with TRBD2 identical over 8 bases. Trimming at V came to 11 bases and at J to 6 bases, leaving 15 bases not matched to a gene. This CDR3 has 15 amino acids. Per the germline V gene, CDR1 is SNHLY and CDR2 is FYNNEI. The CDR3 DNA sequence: TGTGCCCCTTCAACCGGCAGCGGGGGAGTCAATGAGCAGTTCTTC. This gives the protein CAPSTGSGGVNEQFF.

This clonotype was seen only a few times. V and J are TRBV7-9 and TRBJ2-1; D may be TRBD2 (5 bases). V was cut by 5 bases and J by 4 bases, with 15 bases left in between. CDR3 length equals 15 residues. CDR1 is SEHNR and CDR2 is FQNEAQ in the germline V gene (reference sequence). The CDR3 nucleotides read TGTGCCAGCAGCCATTCGATGGAGGTTTACAATGAGCAGTTCTTC. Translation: CASSHSMEVYNEQFF.

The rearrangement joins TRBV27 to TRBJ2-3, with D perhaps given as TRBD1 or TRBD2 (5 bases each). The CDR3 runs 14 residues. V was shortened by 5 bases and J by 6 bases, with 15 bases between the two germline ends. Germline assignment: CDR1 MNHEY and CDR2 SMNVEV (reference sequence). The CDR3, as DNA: TGTGCCAGCAGTCTAGGGGACCACGCGGATACGCAGTATTTT. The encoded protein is CASSLGDHADTQYF.

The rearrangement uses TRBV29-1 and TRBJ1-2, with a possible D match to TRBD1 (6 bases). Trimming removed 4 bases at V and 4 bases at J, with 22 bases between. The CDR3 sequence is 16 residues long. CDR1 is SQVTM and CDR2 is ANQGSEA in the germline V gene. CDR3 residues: CSVGSGGETHPYGYTF. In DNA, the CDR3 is TGCAGCGTTGGTTCCGGGGGCGAGACCCACCCCTATGGCTACACCTTC.

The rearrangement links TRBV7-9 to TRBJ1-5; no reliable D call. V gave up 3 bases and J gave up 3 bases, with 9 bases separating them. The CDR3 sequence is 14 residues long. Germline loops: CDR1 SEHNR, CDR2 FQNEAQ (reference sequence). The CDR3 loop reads CASSFSGDNQPQHF. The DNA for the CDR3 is TGTGCCAGCAGCTTCAGTGGAGACAATCAGCCCCAGCATTTT. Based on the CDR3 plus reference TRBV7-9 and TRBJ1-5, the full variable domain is DTGVSQNPRHKITKRGQNVTFRCDPISEHNRLYWYRQTLGQGPEFLTYFQNEAQLEKSRLLSDRFSAERPKGSFSTLEIQRTEQGDSAMYLCASSFSGDNQPQHFGDGTRLSIL.

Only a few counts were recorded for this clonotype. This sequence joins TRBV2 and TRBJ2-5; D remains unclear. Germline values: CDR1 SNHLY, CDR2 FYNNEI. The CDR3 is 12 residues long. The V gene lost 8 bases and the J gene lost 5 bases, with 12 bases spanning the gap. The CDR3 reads CASHGSRETQYF. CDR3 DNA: TGTGCCAGCCATGGGTCCCGTGAGACCCAGTACTTC.